This T cell receptor beta chain is from a study of monozygotic twins with inflammatory bowel disease. The CDR3 is 16 amino acids. The V gene's germline CDR1 is SGHAT and CDR2 FQNNGV. No DNA is given; TCRdb re-called the 5' RACE reads and lists each CDR3 protein once. Its table lists approximately 400,000 distinct CDR3 sequences. The receptor comes from a human donor with ulcerative colitis or Crohn's disease, or a healthy co-twin of an affected twin (not recorded which). Sequencing input: blood. V gene TRBV11-2 combines with J gene TRBJ1-1; as DNA is missing, the TRBD1 call by TCRdb cannot be tested. CDR3 sequence reads: CASSLQHLRANTEAFF. The full variable domain, rest sourced from reference TRBV11-2 and TRBJ1-1, is EAGVAQSPRYKIIEKRQSVAFWCNPISGHATLYWYQQILGQGPKLLIQFQNNGVVDDSQLPKDRFSAERLKGVDSTLKIQPAKLEDSAVYLCASSLQHLRANTEAFFGQGTRLTVV.